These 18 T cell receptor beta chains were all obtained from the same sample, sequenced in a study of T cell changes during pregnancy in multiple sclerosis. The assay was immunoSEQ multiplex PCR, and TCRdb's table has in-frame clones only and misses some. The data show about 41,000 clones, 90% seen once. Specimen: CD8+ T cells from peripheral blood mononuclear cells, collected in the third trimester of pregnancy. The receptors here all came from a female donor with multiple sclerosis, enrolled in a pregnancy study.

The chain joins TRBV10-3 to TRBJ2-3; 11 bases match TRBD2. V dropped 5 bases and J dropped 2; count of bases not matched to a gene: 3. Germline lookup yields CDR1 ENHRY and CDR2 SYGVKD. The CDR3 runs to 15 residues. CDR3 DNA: TGTGCCATCAGTATAGCGGGGGGGCTCACAGATACGCAGTATTTT. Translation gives CAISIAGGLTDTQYF.

CDR3 bases: TGTGCCAGTAGTTGGCAGGGGGACGTGTATGGCTACACCTTC. It encodes CASSWQGDVYGYTF. The chain links TRBV19 to TRBJ1-2; 7 bases map to TRBD1. The V gene end was trimmed by 5 bases and the J gene end by 5 bases; junction bases not matched to a gene: 8. CDR1 and CDR2 from the germline V gene are LNHDA and SQIVND (reference sequence). The CDR3 runs 14 residues.

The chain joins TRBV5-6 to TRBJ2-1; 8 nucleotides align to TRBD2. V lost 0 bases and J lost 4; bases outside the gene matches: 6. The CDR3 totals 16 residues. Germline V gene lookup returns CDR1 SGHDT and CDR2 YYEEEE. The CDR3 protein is CASSLGAGVAYNEQFF. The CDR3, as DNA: TGTGCCAGCAGCTTGGGAGCGGGAGTAGCATACAATGAGCAGTTCTTC.

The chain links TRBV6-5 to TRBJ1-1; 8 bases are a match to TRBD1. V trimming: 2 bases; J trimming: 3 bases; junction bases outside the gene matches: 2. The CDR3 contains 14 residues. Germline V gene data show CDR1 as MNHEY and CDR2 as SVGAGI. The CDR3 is CASSYATGDTEAFF. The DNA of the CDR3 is TGTGCCAGCAGTTACGCGACAGGGGACACTGAAGCTTTCTTT.

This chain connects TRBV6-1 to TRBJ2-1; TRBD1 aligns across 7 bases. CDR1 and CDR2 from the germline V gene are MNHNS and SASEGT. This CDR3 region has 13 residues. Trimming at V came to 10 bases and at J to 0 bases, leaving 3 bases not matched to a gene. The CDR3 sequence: CATGDSSYNEQFF. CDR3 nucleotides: TGTGCCACCGGGGACAGCTCCTACAATGAGCAGTTCTTC.

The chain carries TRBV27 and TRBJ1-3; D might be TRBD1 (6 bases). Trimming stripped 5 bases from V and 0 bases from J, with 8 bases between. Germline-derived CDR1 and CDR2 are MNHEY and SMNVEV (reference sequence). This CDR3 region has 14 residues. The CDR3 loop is CASSLGGSGNTIYF. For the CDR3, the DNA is TGTGCCAGCAGTCTAGGGGGCTCTGGAAACACCATATATTTT.

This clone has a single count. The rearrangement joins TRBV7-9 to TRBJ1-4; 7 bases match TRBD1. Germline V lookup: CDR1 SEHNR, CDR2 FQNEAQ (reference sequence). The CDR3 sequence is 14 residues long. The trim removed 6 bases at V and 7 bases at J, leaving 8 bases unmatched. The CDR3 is CASRPQGSGEKLFF. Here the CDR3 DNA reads TGTGCCAGCAGACCACAGGGGTCTGGTGAAAAACTGTTTTTT.

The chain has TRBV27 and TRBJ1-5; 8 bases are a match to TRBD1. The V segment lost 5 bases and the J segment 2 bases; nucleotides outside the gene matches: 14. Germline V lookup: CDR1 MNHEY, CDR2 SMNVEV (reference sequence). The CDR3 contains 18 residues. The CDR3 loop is CASSPKGDRGWGNQPQHF. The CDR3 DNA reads TGTGCCAGCAGTCCAAAGGGTGACAGGGGTTGGGGCAATCAGCCCCAGCATTTT.

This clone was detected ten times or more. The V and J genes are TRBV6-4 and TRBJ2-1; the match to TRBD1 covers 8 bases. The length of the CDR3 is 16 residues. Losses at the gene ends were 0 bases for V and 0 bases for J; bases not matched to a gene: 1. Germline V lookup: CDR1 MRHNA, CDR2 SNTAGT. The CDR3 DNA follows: TGTGCCAGCAGTGACTCAGGACAGGGCTCCTACAATGAGCAGTTCTTC. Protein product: CASSDSGQGSYNEQFF.

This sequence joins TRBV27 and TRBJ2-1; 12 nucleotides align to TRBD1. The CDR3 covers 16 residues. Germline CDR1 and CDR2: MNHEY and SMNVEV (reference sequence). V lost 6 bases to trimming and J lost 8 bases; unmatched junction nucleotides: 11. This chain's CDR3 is CASSLIPGQGADEQFF. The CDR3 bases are TGTGCCAGCAGCCTCATTCCGGGACAGGGGGCCGATGAGCAGTTCTTC.

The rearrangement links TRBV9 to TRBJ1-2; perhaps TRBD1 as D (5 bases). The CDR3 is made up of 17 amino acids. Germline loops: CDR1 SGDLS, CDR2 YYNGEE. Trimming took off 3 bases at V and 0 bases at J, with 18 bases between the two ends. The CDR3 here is CASSAGWTSGANYGYTF. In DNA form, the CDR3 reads TGTGCCAGCAGCGCCGGATGGACATCCGGAGCTAACTATGGCTACACCTTC. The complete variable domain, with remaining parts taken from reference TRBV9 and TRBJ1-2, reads DSGVTQTPKHLITATGQRVTLRCSPRSGDLSVYWYQQSLDQGLQFLIQYYNGEERAKGNILERFSAQQFPDLHSELNLSSLELGDSALYFCASSAGWTSGANYGYTFGSGTRLTVV.

The CDR3 DNA follows: TGTGCCAGCAGCGAAAGGACGGGAGGTTCCCCCGGGGAGCTGTTTTTT. This sequence encodes CASSERTGGSPGELFF. The chain is built from TRBV14 and TRBJ2-2; 7 bases map to TRBD2. Germline CDR1 reads SGHDN; CDR2 reads FVKESK. Germline trimming cut 5 bases from V and 6 bases from J; bases unmatched to any gene: 12. The CDR3 totals 16 residues.

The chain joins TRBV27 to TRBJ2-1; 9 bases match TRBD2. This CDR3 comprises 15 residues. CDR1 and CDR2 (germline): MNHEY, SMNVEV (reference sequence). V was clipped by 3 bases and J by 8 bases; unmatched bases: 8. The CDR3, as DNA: TGTGCCAGCAGTTTTGGCGGGGGGGGCCGGGATGAGCAGTTCTTC. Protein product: CASSFGGGGRDEQFF.

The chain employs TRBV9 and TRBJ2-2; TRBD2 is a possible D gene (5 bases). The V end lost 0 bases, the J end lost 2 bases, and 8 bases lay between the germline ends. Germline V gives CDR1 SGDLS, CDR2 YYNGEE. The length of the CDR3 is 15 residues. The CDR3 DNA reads TGTGCCAGCAGCGTAGGAGGGCGTAACACCGGGGAGCTGTTTTTT. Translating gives CASSVGGRNTGELFF. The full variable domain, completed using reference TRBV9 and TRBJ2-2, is DSGVTQTPKHLITATGQRVTLRCSPRSGDLSVYWYQQSLDQGLQFLIQYYNGEERAKGNILERFSAQQFPDLHSELNLSSLELGDSALYFCASSVGGRNTGELFFGEGSRLTVL.

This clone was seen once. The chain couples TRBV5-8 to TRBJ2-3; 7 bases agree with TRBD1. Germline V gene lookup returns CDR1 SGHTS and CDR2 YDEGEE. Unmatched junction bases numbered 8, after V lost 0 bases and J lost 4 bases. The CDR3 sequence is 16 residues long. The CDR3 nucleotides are TGTGCCAGCAGCTTGGCCCAGACAGGGTACCCAGATACGCAGTATTTT. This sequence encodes CASSLAQTGYPDTQYF.

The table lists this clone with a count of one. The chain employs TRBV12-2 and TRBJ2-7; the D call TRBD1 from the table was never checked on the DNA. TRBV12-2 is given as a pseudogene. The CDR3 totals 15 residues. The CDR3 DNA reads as TGTGCAAGTCGCAATCCCGGGACAAGATCCTACGAGCAGTACTTC. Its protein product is CASRNPGTRSYEQYF.

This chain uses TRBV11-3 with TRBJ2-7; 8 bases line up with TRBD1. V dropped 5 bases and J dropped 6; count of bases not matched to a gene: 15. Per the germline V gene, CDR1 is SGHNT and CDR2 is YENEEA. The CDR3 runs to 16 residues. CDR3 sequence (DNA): TGTGCCAGCAGCCCCGGGCCGGCAACAGGGGGGATCGAGCAGTACTTC. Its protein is CASSPGPATGGIEQYF. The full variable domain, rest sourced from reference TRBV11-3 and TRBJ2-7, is EAGVVQSPRYKIIEKKQPVAFWCNPISGHNTLYWYLQNLGQGPELLIRYENEEAVDDSQLPKDRFSAERLKGVDSTLKIQPAELGDSAVYLCASSPGPATGGIEQYFGPGTRLTVT.

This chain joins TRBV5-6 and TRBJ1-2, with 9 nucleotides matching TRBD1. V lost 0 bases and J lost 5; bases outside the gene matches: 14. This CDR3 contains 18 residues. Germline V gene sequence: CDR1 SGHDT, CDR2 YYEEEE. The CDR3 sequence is CASSLGRNRDRASYGYTF. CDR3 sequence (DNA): TGTGCCAGCAGCTTGGGACGCAACCGGGACAGGGCCTCTTATGGCTACACCTTC.